The next 11 T cell receptor beta chains were all read from a single sample in a study of T cells in Graves' hyperthyroidism and ophthalmopathy. Using RNA transcripts as the source, TCR beta CDR3 regions were amplified. The HTBI set primed first-round TCR CDR3 RT-PCR. TCRdb ran MiXCR on the multiplex PCR reads and lists one entry per CDR3 protein. This table has roughly 500,000 distinct CDR3 sequences, 46% appearing once. What was sequenced was peripheral blood or thyroid tissue (not recorded which). These TCRs come from an adult woman with Graves' disease, either hyperthyroidism or ophthalmopathy (not recorded which).

This rearrangement joins TRBV29-1 to TRBJ1-6, with D tentatively TRBD1 (6 bases). The CDR3 loop spans 16 amino acids. Trimming pared 6 bases from V and 7 bases from J, leaving 22 bases between. From germline, CDR1 is SQVTM and CDR2 ANQGSEA. CDR3 sequence: CSVVATGSVLNSPLHF. The CDR3 DNA reads as TGCAGCGTAGTAGCCACAGGGAGTGTCCTGAATTCACCCCTCCACTTT.

The V gene is TRBV10-2, the J gene TRBJ1-1; no clear D. CDR3 length equals 14 residues. The germline V gene encodes CDR1 WSHSY and CDR2 SAAADI. Between the trimmed V and J ends, which lost 7 bases and 3 bases, there was a span of 15 bases. The CDR3 reads CASTPDGTYTEAFF. The CDR3 DNA is TGCGCCAGCACCCCTGACGGAACCTACACTGAAGCTTTCTTT.

This clonotype was detected only once. This may be a read error, as it is one base from a much larger clone. The gene calls are TRBV7-3 and TRBJ1-3, with D possibly being TRBD1 (5 bases). CDR3 length: 17 amino acids. The V gene's germline CDR1 is SGHTA and CDR2 FQGTGA. In DNA, the CDR3 is TGTGCCAGCAGCTTAATAACGGGACTGCGCTCTGGAAACACCATACATTTT. As protein: CASSLITGLRSGNTIHF.

This clonotype showed up just a few times. The rearrangement links TRBV7-9 to TRBJ2-7; D is uncertain. Per germline, CDR1 SEHNR and CDR2 FQNEAQ (reference sequence). The V gene lost 5 bases and the J gene lost 0 bases, with 17 bases spanning the gap. This CDR3 is 16 amino acids long. In nucleotides, the CDR3 is TGTGCCAGCAGCGTCAGTGGGCAGGTCGCCTCCTACGAGCAGTACTTC. Translating it yields CASSVSGQVASYEQYF.

The rearrangement links TRBV27 to TRBJ1-5; no definite D call. CDR1 MNHEY and CDR2 SMNVEV come from the germline V gene (reference sequence). This CDR3 has 13 amino acids. Deletions cut 3 bases from V and 7 bases from J, with 10 bases between. DNA of the CDR3: TGTGCCAGCAGTTTCGGCGGTCTCCAGCCCCAGCATTTT. Translation gives CASSFGGLQPQHF.

Concerning this clonotype itself: This could be a read error, since a much larger clone is one nucleotide away. The chain employs TRBV12-5 and TRBJ2-7; D could derive from TRBD1 or TRBD2 (5 bases each). The CDR3 length is 12 residues. Per germline, CDR1 LGHNT and CDR2 FRNRAP. CDR3 bases: TGTGCTAGTGGTTTTGGGACCAACGAGCAGTGCTTC. Its translation: CASGFGTNEQCF.

This clonotype has more than one count but fewer than ten. The chain uses TRBV28 and TRBJ1-3; TRBD1 matches at 8 bases. CDR1 and CDR2 (germline): MDHEN, SYDVKM. V trimming: 2 bases; J trimming: 1 base; junction bases outside the gene matches: 7. The CDR3 runs to 17 residues. CDR3 protein: CASSLPQGASSGNTIYF. The DNA of the CDR3 is TGTGCCAGCAGTTTACCCCAGGGGGCATCGTCTGGAAACACCATATATTTT.

This clonotype was observed at least ten times. The chain links TRBV19 to TRBJ1-2; D not resolved. The V gene lost 5 bases and the J gene lost 4 bases, with 17 bases spanning the gap. The CDR3 consists of 15 residues. Germline V gives CDR1 LNHDA, CDR2 SQIVND (reference sequence). The CDR3 DNA is TGTGCCAGTAGTTTACCGGGAGACATTACCTATGGCTACACCTTC. This codes for CASSLPGDITYGYTF.

The rearrangement links TRBV2 to TRBJ2-7, with D tentatively TRBD2 (5 bases). Per germline, CDR1 SNHLY and CDR2 FYNNEI. The CDR3 is 14 amino acids. V was trimmed by 4 bases and J by 0 bases, leaving 10 bases between them. The chain's CDR3 is CASSGVSGSYEQYF. In DNA form, the CDR3 reads TGTGCCAGCAGTGGGGTGAGCGGCTCCTACGAGCAGTACTTC. Filled out from reference TRBV2 and TRBJ2-7, the complete variable domain reads EPEVTQTPSHQVTQMGQEVILRCVPISNHLYFYWYRQILGQKVEFLVSFYNNEISEKSEIFDDQFSVERPDGSNFTLKIRSTKLEDSAMYFCASSGVSGSYEQYFGPGTRLTVT.

Many counts were recorded for this clonotype. The chain recombines TRBV2 with TRBJ2-5; the match to TRBD1 covers 8 bases. Trimming removed 6 bases from V and 5 bases from J; junction bases left unmatched: 11. This CDR3 region has 15 residues. Per germline, CDR1 SNHLY and CDR2 FYNNEI. CDR3 protein: CASRQGVFGRETQYF. The CDR3 coding sequence is TGTGCCAGCAGACAGGGGGTTTTTGGTCGGGAGACCCAGTACTTC.

This sequence joins TRBV30 and TRBJ2-2; TRBD1 is a possible D gene (5 bases). This CDR3 contains 14 residues. V lost 3 bases, J lost 2 bases, and 10 bases lay in between. Germline CDR1 is GTSNPN and CDR2 is SVGIG (reference sequence). CDR3 residues: CAWRRTSNTGELFF. Here the CDR3 DNA reads TGTGCCTGGAGAAGGACATCTAACACCGGGGAGCTGTTTTTT.